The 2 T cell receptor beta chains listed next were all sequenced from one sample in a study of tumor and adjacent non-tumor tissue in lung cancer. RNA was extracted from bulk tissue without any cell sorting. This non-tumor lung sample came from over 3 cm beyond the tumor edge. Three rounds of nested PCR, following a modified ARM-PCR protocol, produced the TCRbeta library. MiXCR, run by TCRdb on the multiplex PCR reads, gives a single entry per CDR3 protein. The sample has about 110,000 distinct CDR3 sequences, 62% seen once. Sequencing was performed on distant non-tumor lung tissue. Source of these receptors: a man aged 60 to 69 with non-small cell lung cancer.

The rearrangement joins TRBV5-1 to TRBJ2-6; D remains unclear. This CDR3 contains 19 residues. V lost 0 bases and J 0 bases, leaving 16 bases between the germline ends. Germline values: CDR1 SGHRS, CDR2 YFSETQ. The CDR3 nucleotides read TGCGCCAGCAGCTTGGGTCTGGTAGGAGATCTCTCTGGGGCCAACGTCCTGACTTTC. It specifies CASSLGLVGDLSGANVLTF.

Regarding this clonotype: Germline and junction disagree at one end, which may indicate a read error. CDR3 bases: TGTGCCAGCGGACTAGCGGGGGGTGAGACCCAGTGCTTC. It yields the protein CASGLAGGETQCF. The V and J genes are TRBV7-2 and TRBJ2-5; 14 positions match TRBD2. Germline V gene sequence: CDR1 SGHTA, CDR2 FQGNSA. This CDR3 has 13 amino acids. The whole variable domain, filled in from reference TRBV7-2 and TRBJ2-5, reads GAGVSQSPSNKVTEKGKDVELRCDPISGHTALYWYRQSLGQGLEFLIYFQGNSAPDKSGLPSDRFSAERTGGSVSTLTIQRTQQEDSAVYLCASGLAGGETQCFGPGTRLLVL.